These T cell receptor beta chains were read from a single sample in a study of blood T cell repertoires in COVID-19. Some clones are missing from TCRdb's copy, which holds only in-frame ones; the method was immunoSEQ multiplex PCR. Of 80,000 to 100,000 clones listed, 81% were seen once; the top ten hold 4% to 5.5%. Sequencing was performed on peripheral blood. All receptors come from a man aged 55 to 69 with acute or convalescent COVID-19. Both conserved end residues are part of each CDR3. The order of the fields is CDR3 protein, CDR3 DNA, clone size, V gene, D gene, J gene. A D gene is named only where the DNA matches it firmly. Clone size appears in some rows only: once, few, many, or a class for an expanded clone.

CDR3 protein: CASSLGGGGTDTQYF; CDR3 DNA: TGTGCCAGCAGCTTGGGCGGGGGGGGCACAGATACGCAGTATTTT; clone size: few; V gene: TRBV5-4; D gene: TRBD2; J gene: TRBJ2-3
CDR3 protein: CASSYYAGMNSPLHF; CDR3 DNA: TGTGCCAGCAGTTACTACGCAGGAATGAATTCACCCCTCCACTTT; clone size: NA; V gene: TRBV6-2/TRBV6-3; D gene: NA; J gene: TRBJ1-6
CDR3 protein: CASSFREGNEQFF; CDR3 DNA: TGTGCCAGCAGTTTTCGGGAGGGCAATGAGCAGTTCTTC; clone size: NA; V gene: TRBV27; D gene: TRBD2; J gene: TRBJ2-1
CDR3 protein: CATSVGQPETQYF; CDR3 DNA: TGTGCCACCAGTGTTGGGCAGCCGGAGACCCAGTACTTC; clone size: NA; V gene: TRBV24-1; D gene: NA; J gene: TRBJ2-5
CDR3 protein: CASSLDRGSGAFF; CDR3 DNA: TGTGCCAGCAGCTTAGATAGGGGGTCGGGTGCTTTCTTT; clone size: NA; V gene: TRBV11-3; D gene: NA; J gene: TRBJ1-1
CDR3 protein: CASSSRTAQEQFF; CDR3 DNA: TGCGCCAGCAGCTCGCGGACAGCCCAGGAGCAGTTCTTC; clone size: NA; V gene: TRBV5-1; D gene: NA; J gene: TRBJ2-1
CDR3 protein: CASSLSGSRMEQFF; CDR3 DNA: TGTGCCAGCAGCTTAAGCGGGAGCCGAATGGAGCAGTTCTTC; clone size: few; V gene: TRBV7-9; D gene: TRBD2; J gene: TRBJ2-1
CDR3 protein: CATSRTQQGGTEAFF; CDR3 DNA: TGTGCCACCAGCAGGACCCAACAGGGTGGGACTGAAGCTTTCTTT; clone size: NA; V gene: TRBV15; D gene: NA; J gene: TRBJ1-1
CDR3 protein: CASSLGGWAYEQYF; CDR3 DNA: TGTGCCAGCAGCTTAGGAGGGTGGGCCTACGAGCAGTACTTC; clone size: medium-sized; V gene: TRBV7-2; D gene: NA; J gene: TRBJ2-7
CDR3 protein: CASSPLGGLAPLGAFEQYF; CDR3 DNA: TGTGCCAGCAGTCCCCTCGGAGGACTAGCGCCACTGGGGGCCTTCGAGCAGTACTTC; clone size: once; V gene: TRBV6-4; D gene: TRBD2; J gene: TRBJ2-7
CDR3 protein: CASSQDRGADYRQAVGNTEAFF; CDR3 DNA: TGCGCCAGCAGCCAAGACAGGGGGGCCGACTACCGACAGGCCGTGGGGAACACTGAAGCTTTCTTT; clone size: NA; V gene: TRBV4-3; D gene: TRBD1; J gene: TRBJ1-1
CDR3 protein: CASSIGGTASNQPQHF; CDR3 DNA: TGTGCCAGTAGTATTGGTGGGACAGCGAGCAATCAGCCCCAGCATTTT; clone size: NA; V gene: TRBV19; D gene: TRBD1; J gene: TRBJ1-5
CDR3 protein: CASSLWAGMNTEAFF; CDR3 DNA: TGTGCCAGCAGCTTATGGGCAGGGATGAACACTGAAGCTTTCTTT; clone size: few; V gene: TRBV11-2; D gene: NA; J gene: TRBJ1-1
CDR3 protein: CASSFGQNYGYTF; CDR3 DNA: TGTGCCAGCAGCTTTGGACAGAACTATGGCTACACCTTC; clone size: once; V gene: TRBV5-4; D gene: NA; J gene: TRBJ1-2
CDR3 protein: CASSQGPQGRGEKLFF; CDR3 DNA: TGCGCCAGCAGCCAGGGCCCACAGGGACGTGGGGAAAAACTGTTTTTT; clone size: NA; V gene: TRBV4-3; D gene: NA; J gene: TRBJ1-4
CDR3 protein: CASSLQTGTGYSPLHF; CDR3 DNA: TGTGCCAGCAGCTTGCAAACCGGGACAGGTTATTCACCCCTCCACTTT; clone size: NA; V gene: TRBV7-6; D gene: TRBD1; J gene: TRBJ1-6
CDR3 protein: CASSVTGGPFEDTQYF; CDR3 DNA: TGTGCCAGCAGCGTGACAGGGGGCCCTTTTGAGGATACGCAGTATTTT; clone size: NA; V gene: TRBV9; D gene: TRBD1; J gene: TRBJ2-3
CDR3 protein: CASSYTGISNQPQHF; CDR3 DNA: TGTGCCAGCAGCTATACGGGGATTAGCAATCAGCCCCAGCATTTT; clone size: NA; V gene: TRBV27; D gene: NA; J gene: TRBJ1-5
CDR3 protein: CASSLAGTGGSAFF; CDR3 DNA: TGTGCCAGCAGCTTAGCCGGGACAGGGGGCTCGGCTTTCTTT; clone size: NA; V gene: TRBV7-9; D gene: TRBD1; J gene: TRBJ1-1
CDR3 protein: CAISSADSHGYTF; CDR3 DNA: TGTGCCATCAGTTCTGCCGACAGCCATGGCTACACCTTC; clone size: few; V gene: TRBV10-3; D gene: NA; J gene: TRBJ1-2
CDR3 protein: CASRDFRGKNIQYF; CDR3 DNA: TGTGCCAGCAGGGATTTTAGGGGCAAAAACATTCAGTACTTC; clone size: NA; V gene: TRBV5-6; D gene: NA; J gene: TRBJ2-4
CDR3 protein: CAISDPTSGRQNEQFF; CDR3 DNA: TGTGCCATCAGTGACCCGACTAGCGGGCGACAAAATGAGCAGTTCTTC; clone size: NA; V gene: TRBV10-3; D gene: TRBD2; J gene: TRBJ2-1
CDR3 protein: CASSYSTAGGGYTF; CDR3 DNA: TGTGCCAGCAGTTACTCGACGGCAGGGGGCGGCTACACCTTC; clone size: NA; V gene: TRBV6-5; D gene: TRBD1; J gene: TRBJ1-2
CDR3 protein: CASSPPSSGLYEQYF; CDR3 DNA: TGTGCCAGCTCACCACCCTCTAGCGGTCTCTACGAGCAGTACTTC; clone size: once; V gene: TRBV18; D gene: TRBD2; J gene: TRBJ2-7
CDR3 protein: CSVEDWRGLGTDTQYF; CDR3 DNA: TGCAGCGTTGAAGATTGGCGGGGTCTAGGCACAGATACGCAGTATTTT; clone size: NA; V gene: TRBV29-1; D gene: NA; J gene: TRBJ2-3
CDR3 protein: CATSSPTGELFF; CDR3 DNA: TGTGCCACTTCGAGTCCCACCGGGGAGCTGTTTTTT; clone size: NA; V gene: TRBV11-2; D gene: NA; J gene: TRBJ2-2
CDR3 protein: CASTPWDSPPNEQYF; CDR3 DNA: TGTGCCAGCACCCCTTGGGACAGCCCTCCCAACGAGCAGTACTTC; clone size: NA; V gene: TRBV2; D gene: TRBD1; J gene: TRBJ2-7
CDR3 protein: CASSGTGNANTEAFF; CDR3 DNA: TGCGCCAGCAGCGGGACAGGGAATGCGAACACTGAAGCTTTCTTT; clone size: NA; V gene: TRBV5-1; D gene: TRBD1; J gene: TRBJ1-1
CDR3 protein: CASSIMGTGLYEQYF; CDR3 DNA: TGTGCCAGTAGTATAATGGGGACAGGTCTCTACGAGCAGTACTTC; clone size: once; V gene: TRBV19; D gene: TRBD1; J gene: TRBJ2-7
CDR3 protein: CASSLLGGPETQYF; CDR3 DNA: TGTGCCAGCAGCCTACTCGGGGGGCCGGAGACCCAGTACTTC; clone size: NA; V gene: TRBV5-4; D gene: NA; J gene: TRBJ2-5
CDR3 protein: CASSLAGTGAGNTIYF; CDR3 DNA: TGTGCCAGCAGCTTGGCCGGGACAGGGGCTGGAAACACCATATATTTT; clone size: NA; V gene: TRBV7-2; D gene: TRBD1; J gene: TRBJ1-3
CDR3 protein: CASSTDSPYEQYF; CDR3 DNA: TGTGCCAGCAGTACGGACAGTCCCTACGAGCAGTACTTC; clone size: NA; V gene: TRBV12-3/TRBV12-4; D gene: NA; J gene: TRBJ2-7
CDR3 protein: CASSPLDSSSGNTIYF; CDR3 DNA: TGTGCCAGCTCACCTCTGGACAGCTCCTCTGGAAACACCATATATTTT; clone size: NA; V gene: TRBV18; D gene: NA; J gene: TRBJ1-3
CDR3 protein: CASSISPLIGELFF; CDR3 DNA: TGTGCCAGTAGTATATCCCCCCTTATAGGGGAGCTGTTTTTT; clone size: once; V gene: TRBV19; D gene: NA; J gene: TRBJ2-2
CDR3 protein: CASSQAPGTGRNEQFF; CDR3 DNA: TGCGCCAGCAGCCAAGCCCCCGGGACAGGGAGAAATGAGCAGTTCTTC; clone size: NA; V gene: TRBV4-3; D gene: TRBD1; J gene: TRBJ2-1
CDR3 protein: CASSFNSGWQETQYF; CDR3 DNA: TGTGCCAGCAGCTTCAATTCAGGGTGGCAAGAGACCCAGTACTTC; clone size: NA; V gene: TRBV11-2; D gene: NA; J gene: TRBJ2-5